Below are 13 T cell receptor beta chains sequenced from a single sample in a study of T-cell memory formation after mild COVID-19. Via MiXCR, TCRdb re-called the 5' RACE reads, giving one row per CDR3 protein. This sample yields about 340,000 distinct CDR3 sequences, of which around 15% are seen a single time; approximately 20% belongs to the top ten. The specimen was PBMCs or a T cell subset sorted from them (not recorded which). These receptors came from a man between 18 and 29 years old who had mild COVID-19 (a few samples of this study predate the infection). Cell type and time point are not known.

This clonotype was detected a few times. The J gene is TRBJ2-7, the V gene TRBV6-8, with a weak D call TRBD2 (7 bases). The CDR3 covers 20 residues. Germline V gene lookup returns CDR1 MNHGY and CDR2 SAAAGT. V gave up 2 bases and J gave up 0 bases, with 26 bases separating them. Here the CDR3 reads CASSYPTVRGRLGSSYEQYV. DNA of the CDR3: TGTGCCAGCAGTTACCCCACCGTGCGGGGGCGACTCGGAAGCTCCTACGAGCAGTACGTC.

This clonotype showed up just a few times. This chain links TRBV29-1 with TRBJ2-7; no reliable D call. Germline loops: CDR1 SQVTM, CDR2 ANQGSEA. V was cut by 1 base and J by 0 bases, with 13 bases left in between. This CDR3 contains 15 residues. CDR3 sequence (DNA): TGCAGCGTTGAAGGCACCAACCTATCCTCCTACGAGCAGTACGTC. This translates into CSVEGTNLSSYEQYV.

This clonotype was seen only a few times. The rearrangement joins TRBV6-5 to TRBJ2-5; possibly TRBD2 for D (7 bases). The germline V gene encodes CDR1 MNHEY and CDR2 SVGAGI. Between the trimmed V and J ends, which lost 5 bases and 0 bases, there was a span of 19 bases. The CDR3 length is 17 residues. CDR3 nucleotide sequence: TGTGCCAGCAGTAGGGGGACTACCAGATTGTACCAAGAGACCCAGTACTTC. Translation gives CASSRGTTRLYQETQYF.

The chain recombines TRBV27 with TRBJ2-7, with TRBD1 matching 7 bases. Germline values: CDR1 MNHEY, CDR2 SMNVEV (reference sequence). The V gene end was trimmed by 6 bases and the J gene end by 1 base; junction bases not matched to a gene: 6. This CDR3 has 14 residues. CDR3 protein: CASRRGRGSYEQYF. CDR3 DNA sequence: TGTGCCAGCAGGAGGGGGCGAGGGTCCTACGAGCAGTACTTC.

The rearrangement links TRBV21-1 to TRBJ2-3. TRBV21-1 is tagged as a pseudogene. The CDR3 contains 17 residues. The CDR3 nucleotides read TGTGCCAGCAGCAACTTGCGTGGGTATGGGGGCACAGATACGCAGTATTTT. Its translation: CASSNLRGYGGTDTQYF.

This clonotype was found a few times. The genes are TRBV6-5 and TRBJ2-3; 8 nucleotides agree with TRBD1. The germline gives CDR1 MNHEY, CDR2 SVGAGI. The V segment lost 0 bases and the J segment 1 base; nucleotides outside the gene matches: 0. The CDR3 extends over 15 amino acids. CDR3 region: CASSYSGQGTDTQYF. CDR3 nucleotide sequence: TGTGCCAGCAGTTACTCGGGACAGGGCACAGATACGCAGTATTTT.

This clonotype turned up a few times. The chain recombines TRBV19 with TRBJ2-7, with 8 bases lining up with TRBD1. The V and J ends lost 4 bases and 2 bases, in that order; junction bases with no gene match: 10. The length of the CDR3 is 16 residues. The germline gives CDR1 LNHDA, CDR2 SQIVND (reference sequence). CDR3 in amino acids: CASSTLRGQGPYEQYV. CDR3 in DNA: TGTGCCAGTAGTACCCTCCGAGGACAGGGTCCCTACGAGCAGTACGTC.

This clonotype was counted at least ten times. The J gene is TRBJ1-4, the V gene TRBV20-1; D gene unclear. Germline V lookup: CDR1 DFQATT, CDR2 SNEGSKA (reference sequence). V lost 1 base, J lost 6 bases, and 15 bases lay in between. This CDR3 spans 15 amino acids. In DNA form, the CDR3 reads TGCAGTGCTAGAGCCTCCGGGCCCCTTGATGAAAAACTGTTTTTT. Translated: CSARASGPLDEKLFF.

V usage is TRBV19 and J usage is TRBJ1-1; a weak D match, TRBD1 (6 bases). Trimming took off 3 bases at V and 7 bases at J, with 12 bases between the two ends. Germline V lookup: CDR1 LNHDA, CDR2 SQIVND (reference sequence). The length of the CDR3 is 13 residues. The CDR3 coding sequence is TGTGCCAGTAGTATCTCGGCAGGGGTTGAAGCTTTCTTT. Translating it yields CASSISAGVEAFF.

V usage is TRBV6-6 and J usage is TRBJ2-4, with TRBD1 identical over 9 bases. Trimming at V came to 2 bases and at J to 7 bases, leaving 9 bases not matched to a gene. The CDR3 runs to 16 residues. Germline V gene data show CDR1 as MNHNY and CDR2 as SVGAGI (reference sequence). The CDR3 protein is CASSYPTRDRVNIQYF. DNA of the CDR3: TGTGCCAGCAGTTACCCCACCCGGGACAGGGTGAACATTCAGTACTTC.

Of note for this clonotype: At one end, the junction sequence differs from germline, possibly due to a read error. The chain carries TRBV18 and TRBJ1-1; 7 bases fit TRBD1. CDR3 length: 14 residues. CDR1 is KGHSH and CDR2 is LQKENI in the germline V gene. This CDR3 reads CASSPQGRGTEAFF. The CDR3 DNA reads TGTGCCAGCTCGCCACAGGGGCGGGGAACTGAAGCTTTCTTT.

This clonotype was seen more than once but under ten times. This chain uses TRBV4-1 with TRBJ2-7, with TRBD2 as a possible D gene (7 bases). The CDR3 covers 15 residues. The V end was cut by 0 bases, the J end by 2 bases, with 11 bases between. Germline V gene sequence: CDR1 MGHRA, CDR2 YSYEKL. The CDR3 coding sequence is TGCGCCAGCAGCCAAGATGTAGGGGGGGCCTACGAGCAGTACTTC. Residues: CASSQDVGGAYEQYF.

The chain joins TRBV7-2 to TRBJ2-3, with TRBD1 identical over 8 bases. The germline V gene encodes CDR1 SGHTA and CDR2 FQGNSA. J lost 0 bases, V lost 3 bases, and 8 bases had no gene match. This CDR3 is 17 amino acids long. The CDR3 DNA reads as TGTGCCAGCAGCTTCTATACAGGGGGGACTAGCACAGATACGCAGTATTTT. Encoded protein: CASSFYTGGTSTDTQYF. Using reference TRBV7-2 and TRBJ2-3 for the parts outside the CDR3, the full variable domain is GAGVSQSPSNKVTEKGKDVELRCDPISGHTALYWYRQSLGQGLEFLIYFQGNSAPDKSGLPSDRFSAERTGGSVSTLTIQRTQQEDSAVYLCASSFYTGGTSTDTQYFGPGTRLTVL.